The 15 T cell receptor beta chains below were found in one sample sequenced in a study of cytomegalovirus exposure and HLA in healthy donors. The PCR ran on 60 Vbeta and 13 Jbeta primers. Measured with immunoSEQ multiplex PCR; TCRdb has only the in-frame clones, and not every one. The table lists some 130,000 clones, under 85% of them singletons, with under 5% in the top ten. Sample: PBMCs. Receptors originate from a male donor in good health and CMV-seropositive.

The chain carries TRBV10-3 and TRBJ1-4, with TRBD1 matching 8 bases. Germline V CDR1 and CDR2: ENHRY, SYGVKD. V shed 5 bases, J shed 0 bases, and the junction held 8 bases outside the gene matches. The CDR3 is 17 residues long. The CDR3 coding sequence is TGTGCCATCAGTACCGACAGGGGATTTGCAACTAATGAAAAACTGTTTTTT. Translated, it gives CAISTDRGFATNEKLFF.

The chain is built from TRBV27 and TRBJ1-5; D remains unclear. The length of the CDR3 is 15 residues. Trimming pared 6 bases from V and 0 bases from J, leaving 12 bases between. Germline V gives CDR1 MNHEY, CDR2 SMNVEV (reference sequence). CDR3 residues: CASSLGLNSNQPQHF. CDR3 in DNA: TGTGCCAGCAGCCTTGGACTTAATAGCAATCAGCCCCAGCATTTT.

The chain joins TRBV7-8 to TRBJ1-2; the match to TRBD1 covers 7 bases. Germline lookup yields CDR1 SGHVS and CDR2 FQNEAQ. J lost 6 bases, V lost 0 bases, and 4 bases had no gene match. CDR3 size: 14 residues. CDR3: CASSLAWDSDGYTF. The CDR3 region has the DNA TGTGCCAGCAGCTTAGCCTGGGACAGTGATGGCTACACCTTC. The full variable domain, rest sourced from reference TRBV7-8 and TRBJ1-2, is GAGVSQSPRYKVAKRGQDVALRCDPISGHVSLFWYQQALGQGPEFLTYFQNEAQLDKSGLPSDRFFAERPEGSVSTLKIQRTQQEDSAVYLCASSLAWDSDGYTFGSGTRLTVV.

This clone was observed once. This chain links TRBV7-9 with TRBJ2-7; 7 bases match TRBD2. V lost 6 bases to trimming and J lost 6 bases; unmatched junction nucleotides: 5. The CDR3 consists of 12 residues. Germline V gene data show CDR1 as SEHNR and CDR2 as FQNEAQ (reference sequence). CDR3 amino acids: CASRPSGGEQYF. Written as DNA, the CDR3 is TGTGCCAGCAGGCCTTCGGGAGGCGAGCAGTACTTC.

This chain uses TRBV2 with TRBJ2-2; 10 bases align to TRBD2. This CDR3 spans 15 amino acids. Germline V gives CDR1 SNHLY, CDR2 FYNNEI. Trimming removed 6 bases from V and 4 bases from J; junction bases left unmatched: 5. CDR3 coding DNA: TGTGCCAGCAGGAGCGGGGGGGCCGGCACCGGGGAGCTGTTTTTT. It yields the protein CASRSGGAGTGELFF. Combining the CDR3 with reference TRBV2 and TRBJ2-2 gives the whole variable domain EPEVTQTPSHQVTQMGQEVILRCVPISNHLYFYWYRQILGQKVEFLVSFYNNEISEKSEIFDDQFSVERPDGSNFTLKIRSTKLEDSAMYFCASRSGGAGTGELFFGEGSRLTVL.

A remark on this clone: Germline and junction disagree at one end, which may indicate a read error. CDR3 sequence: CASGTDTQYF. The CDR3 DNA sequence: TGCGCCAGTGGCACGGATACGCAGTATTTT. The chain joins TRBV4-1 to TRBJ2-3; no clear D. The germline gives CDR1 MGHRA, CDR2 YSYEKL. The CDR3 has 10 residues.

J is TRBJ1-1 and V is TRBV18; 9 bases agree with TRBD1. CDR1 is KGHSH and CDR2 is LQKENI in the germline V gene. Germline trimming cut 5 bases from V and 5 bases from J; bases unmatched to any gene: 9. This CDR3 comprises 15 residues. As DNA, the CDR3 is TGTGCCAGCTCATATTATCGGGACAGGGAGACTGAAGCTTTCTTT. Translating gives CASSYYRDRETEAFF.

This clone was counted a single time. The chain joins TRBV7-6 to TRBJ1-1, with TRBD1 matching over 9 bases. J gave up 1 base and V 1 base, and 4 bases lay outside the gene matches. The length of the CDR3 is 16 residues. Germline CDR1 SGHVS, CDR2 FNYEAQ. The CDR3 DNA is TGTGCCAGCAGCTTAGATTGGGGACAGGGGAACACTGAAGCTTTCTTT. Translation: CASSLDWGQGNTEAFF.

J is TRBJ2-3 and V is TRBV10-2; 10 bases are shared with TRBD1. Per germline, CDR1 WSHSY and CDR2 SAAADI. The CDR3 is made up of 15 amino acids. The V segment lost 8 bases and the J segment 3 bases; nucleotides outside the gene matches: 8. The CDR3 region has the DNA TGCGCCAGCGCCGGGACAGGGGTTAGGACAGATACGCAGTATTTT. This gives the protein CASAGTGVRTDTQYF.

This clone turned up a few times. This chain connects TRBV29-1 to TRBJ2-1, with a weak D call TRBD2 (5 bases). Deletions cut 7 bases from V and 2 bases from J, with 15 bases between. The CDR3 sequence is 14 residues long. CDR1 is SQVTM, CDR2 ANQGSEA, per germline. This chain's CDR3 is CSGGVATTYNEQFF. Written as DNA, the CDR3 is TGCAGCGGTGGAGTAGCGACCACCTACAATGAGCAGTTCTTC.

The chain couples TRBV29-1 to TRBJ2-5; D perhaps matches TRBD2 (5 bases). The CDR3 length is 14 residues. CDR1 SQVTM and CDR2 ANQGSEA come from the germline V gene. Trimming left V 6 bases short and J 3 bases short, with 17 bases between. This CDR3 reads CSVEAPSLKETQYF. CDR3 nucleotides: TGCAGCGTCGAGGCGCCTAGCCTTAAAGAGACCCAGTACTTC.

This chain connects TRBV29-1 to TRBJ1-1; D may be TRBD1 (6 bases). Germline V gene lookup returns CDR1 SQVTM and CDR2 ANQGSEA. There are 13 residues in the CDR3. V was cut by 6 bases and J by 1 base, with 12 bases left in between. In nucleotides, the CDR3 is TGCAGCGTCAAAGAGGGACAGAACACTGAAGCTTTCTTT. Translating it yields CSVKEGQNTEAFF.

The chain combines TRBV7-9 with TRBJ1-4; D gene ambiguous. Germline loops: CDR1 SEHNR, CDR2 FQNEAQ (reference sequence). V lost 4 bases to trimming and J lost 2 bases, with 11 bases between them. The CDR3 totals 15 residues. This CDR3 reads CASSSALATNEKLFF. As DNA, the CDR3 is TGTGCCAGCAGCTCAGCCCTAGCCACTAATGAAAAACTGTTTTTT.

This clone was seen a handful of times. The chain recombines TRBV20-1 with TRBJ2-4; D ambiguous. Trimming left V 0 bases short and J 15 bases short, with 12 bases between. The CDR3 sequence is 11 residues long. Germline V CDR1 and CDR2: DFQATT, SNEGSKA (reference sequence). DNA for the CDR3: TGCAGTGCTAGAGATGGGCAGGTCGGGTACTTC. Protein: CSARDGQVGYF.

A note on this clone: This specimen includes other DNA sequences encoding the same CDR3. The chain combines TRBV4-1 with TRBJ1-3, with D maybe TRBD1 (5 bases). The V gene lost 4 bases and the J gene lost 4 bases, with 14 bases spanning the gap. This CDR3 has 15 amino acids. CDR1 is MGHRA, CDR2 YSYEKL, per germline. In DNA, the CDR3 is TGCGCCAGCAGCCCCCGCTCCCAGGGAGGAAACACCATATATTTT. Amino acids: CASSPRSQGGNTIYF.